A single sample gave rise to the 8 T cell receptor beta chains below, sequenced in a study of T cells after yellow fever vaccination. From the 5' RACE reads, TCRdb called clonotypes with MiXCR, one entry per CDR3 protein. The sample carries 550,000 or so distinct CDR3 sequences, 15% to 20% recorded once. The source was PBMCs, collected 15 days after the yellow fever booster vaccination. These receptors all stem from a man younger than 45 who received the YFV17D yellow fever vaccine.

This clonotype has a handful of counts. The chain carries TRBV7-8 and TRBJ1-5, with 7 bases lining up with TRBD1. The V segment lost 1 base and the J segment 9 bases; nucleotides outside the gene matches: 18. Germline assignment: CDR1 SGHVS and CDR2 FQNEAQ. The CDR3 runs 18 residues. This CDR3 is CASSLGGGGRPDAWPQHF. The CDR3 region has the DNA TGTGCCAGCAGCTTAGGGGGAGGGGGCCGGCCAGACGCTTGGCCCCAGCATTTT.

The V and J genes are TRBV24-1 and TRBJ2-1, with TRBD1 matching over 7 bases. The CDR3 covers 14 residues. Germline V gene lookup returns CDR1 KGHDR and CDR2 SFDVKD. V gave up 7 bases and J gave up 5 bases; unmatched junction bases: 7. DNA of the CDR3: TGTGCCACCAGCACCCGGGACAGCCACAATGAGCAGTTCTTC. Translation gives CATSTRDSHNEQFF.

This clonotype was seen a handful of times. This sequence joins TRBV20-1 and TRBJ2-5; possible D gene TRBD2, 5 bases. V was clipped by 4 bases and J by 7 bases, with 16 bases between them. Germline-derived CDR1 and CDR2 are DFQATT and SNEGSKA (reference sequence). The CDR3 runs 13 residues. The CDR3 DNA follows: TGCAGTGCTAAGGCGCGTACTGGAGGGACCCAGTACTTC. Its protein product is CSAKARTGGTQYF.

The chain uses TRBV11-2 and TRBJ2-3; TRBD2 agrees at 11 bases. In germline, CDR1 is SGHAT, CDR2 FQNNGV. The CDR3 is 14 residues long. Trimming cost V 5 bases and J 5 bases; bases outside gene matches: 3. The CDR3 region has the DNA TGTGCCAGCAGCGCTAGCGGGAGGATAGATACGCAGTATTTT. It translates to CASSASGRIDTQYF.

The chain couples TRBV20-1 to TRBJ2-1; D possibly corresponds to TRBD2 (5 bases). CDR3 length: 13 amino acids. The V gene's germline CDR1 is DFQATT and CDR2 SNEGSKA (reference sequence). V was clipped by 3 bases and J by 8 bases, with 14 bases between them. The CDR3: CSASVGVSYEQFF. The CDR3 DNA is TGCAGTGCTAGTGTGGGAGTTAGCTATGAGCAGTTCTTC.

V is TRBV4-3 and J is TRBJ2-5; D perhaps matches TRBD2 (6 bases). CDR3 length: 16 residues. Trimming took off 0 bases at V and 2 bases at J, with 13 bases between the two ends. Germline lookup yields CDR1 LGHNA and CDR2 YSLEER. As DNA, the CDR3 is TGCGCCAGCAGCCAAGATGCGGGGCTAGGGCAAGAGACCCAGTACTTC. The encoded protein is CASSQDAGLGQETQYF.

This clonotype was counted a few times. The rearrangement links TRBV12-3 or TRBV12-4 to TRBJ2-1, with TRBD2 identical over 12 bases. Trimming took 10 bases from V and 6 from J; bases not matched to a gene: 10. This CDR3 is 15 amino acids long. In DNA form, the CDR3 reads TGTGCCATCACTACCGGGACTAGCGGGTCCAATGAGCAGTTCTTC. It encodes CAITTGTSGSNEQFF.

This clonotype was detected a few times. Here the CDR3 reads CATRAGTSRYNEQFF. The CDR3 DNA reads TGTGCCACCAGAGCGGGGACTAGCAGATACAATGAGCAGTTCTTC. The chain has TRBV24-1 and TRBJ2-1; 9 bases are shared with TRBD2. V dropped 7 bases and J dropped 4; count of bases not matched to a gene: 7. Germline V gene lookup returns CDR1 KGHDR and CDR2 SFDVKD. The CDR3 contains 15 residues.